This TCR beta chain appears in the sequencing data of a study of memory CD4+ T cells and cytomegalovirus serostatus. On the study more broadly: Donors were healthy Belgian adults, several CMV seropositive and 20 to 25 seronegative. Study-wide findings and caveats: Of 150 to 200 reported CMV TCRbeta sequences, 55 to 80 were found in memory CD4+ repertoires. CMV serostatus prediction reached median AUC about 0.95, or 0.9 with US-trained model.

The sort gate was single viable CD3+CD4+CD8-CD45RO+ cells for memory CD4+ T cells. A note on this clone: Its antigen remains unidentified.

Using immunoSEQ multiplex PCR, the repertoire was profiled, and TCRdb retains in-frame clones only, with some absent. This sample has 30,000 to 40,000 clones, with 78% found just once. Germline values: CDR1 SNHLY, CDR2 FYNNEI. The CDR3 consists of 14 residues. The ends were cut back, 3 bases at V and 6 bases at J, with 14 bases in the middle. V usage is TRBV2 and J usage is TRBJ1-2; maybe TRBD1 (5 bases). The clonotype comes from an adult in good health and CMV-seronegative. Sequenced sample: memory CD4+ T cells from blood. The CDR3 nucleotides read TGTGCCAGCAGTGATAGTTCCAGGGCGGATGGCTACACCTTC. This encodes CASSDSSRADGYTF.